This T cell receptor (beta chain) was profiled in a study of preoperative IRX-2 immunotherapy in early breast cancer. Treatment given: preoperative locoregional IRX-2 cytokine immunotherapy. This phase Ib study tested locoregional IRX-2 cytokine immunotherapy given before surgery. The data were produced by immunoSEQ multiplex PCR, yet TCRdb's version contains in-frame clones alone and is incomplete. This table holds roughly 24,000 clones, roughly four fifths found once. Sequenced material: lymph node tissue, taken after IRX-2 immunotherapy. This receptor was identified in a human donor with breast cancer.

The CDR3 protein is CASSVDRMNTEAFF. The CDR3 DNA sequence: TGTGCCAGCTCAGTAGACAGAATGAACACTGAAGCTTTCTTT. V and J are TRBV18 and TRBJ1-1, with a possible D match to TRBD1 (5 bases). The CDR3 extends over 14 amino acids. Looked up from germline, CDR1 is KGHSH and CDR2 is LQKENI. The V gene lost 5 bases and the J gene lost 0 bases, with 10 bases spanning the gap.